The rows below give T cell receptor beta chains drawn from one sample of a study of T cells in Graves' hyperthyroidism and ophthalmopathy. TCRdb re-derived calls from the multiplex PCR reads in MiXCR, one entry per CDR3 protein. The sample contains more than 350,000 distinct CDR3 sequences, 17% of which appear only once. Sequenced: blood. The receptors here all came from a woman in her 30s with Graves' hyperthyroidism that later progressed to Graves' ophthalmopathy. The CDR3 runs from the conserved cysteine through the conserved F or W. The D gene is left open where the match is weak. A clone size is listed for some rows: how often the clone was seen (once, few, many), or a class if it is expanded.

d_call | j_call | clone_size | v_call | cdr3_aa | cdr3_nt
TRBD2 | TRBJ2-3 | - | TRBV20-1 | CSALIAGGIYTDTQYF | TGCAGTGCCCTAATAGCGGGAGGGATTTATACAGATACGCAGTATTTT
TRBD1 | TRBJ1-1 | many | TRBV20-1 | CSARAPGQGMSEAFF | TGCAGTGCTAGAGCTCCGGGACAGGGAATGAGTGAAGCTTTCTTT
TRBD2 | TRBJ2-7 | - | TRBV4-1 | CASSRFSSGGSPYEQYF | TGCGCCAGCAGCCGGTTTTCTAGCGGGGGGTCCCCTTACGAGCAGTACTTC
TRBD1 | TRBJ1-4 | few | TRBV4-1 | CASTFPGQGNEKLFF | TGCGCCAGCACCTTTCCGGGACAGGGAAATGAAAAACTGTTTTTT
TRBD1 | TRBJ2-3 | few | TRBV29-1 | CSVVTGSDTQYF | TGCAGCGTTGTGACAGGGTCGGATACGCAGTATTTT
TRBD1 | TRBJ1-1 | - | TRBV27 | CASNPRQGNTEAFF | TGTGCCAGCAACCCACGACAGGGGAACACTGAAGCTTTCTTT
- | TRBJ1-6 | many | TRBV7-8 | CASSKDTPYNSPLHF | TGTGCCAGCAGCAAAGATACCCCCTATAATTCACCCCTCCACTTT
TRBD1 | TRBJ1-5 | many | TRBV6-1 | CASSERGTATHRQPQHF | TGTGCCAGCAGTGAACGCGGGACAGCCACCCATCGTCAGCCCCAGCATTTT
TRBD1 | TRBJ2-5 | many | TRBV28 | CASSFRDRGTPKTQYF | TGTGCCAGCAGTTTCCGGGACAGGGGCACGCCGAAGACCCAGTACTTC
- | TRBJ2-2 | - | TRBV10-3 | CAISESGVTGELFF | TGTGCCATCAGTGAGTCGGGCGTCACCGGGGAGCTGTTTTTT
- | TRBJ2-1 | many | TRBV5-8 | CASNGIRGRNEQFF | TGTGCCAGCAACGGAATCAGGGGTCGGAATGAGCAGTTCTTC
- | TRBJ2-2 | many | TRBV6-4 | CASSEMETGELFF | TGTGCCAGCAGTGAAATGGAAACCGGGGAGCTGTTTTTT
TRBD2 | TRBJ2-1 | few | TRBV19 | CASSTLADSYNEQFF | TGTGCCAGTAGTACACTAGCGGACTCCTACAATGAGCAGTTCTTC
- | TRBJ2-3 | many | TRBV5-1 | CASSLNLEELTDTQYF | TGCGCCAGCAGCTTAAACCTAGAGGAACTTACAGATACGCAGTATTTT
- | TRBJ1-1 | many | TRBV27 | CASSLFGAQNTEAFF | TGTGCCAGCAGTTTATTTGGAGCCCAGAACACTGAAGCTTTCTTT
- | TRBJ2-2 | few | TRBV20-1 | CSASAVFTGELFF | TGCAGTGCCTCAGCCGTGTTCACCGGGGAGCTGTTTTTT
- | TRBJ1-5 | many | TRBV20-1 | CSAREWGSHQPQHF | TGCAGTGCTAGAGAGTGGGGCTCGCATCAGCCCCAGCATTTT
- | TRBJ1-6 | many | TRBV12-3/TRBV12-4 | CASSSQGAVYNSPLHF | TGTGCCAGCAGTTCCCAGGGAGCAGTTTATAATTCACCCCTCCACTTT
- | TRBJ2-7 | few | TRBV12-3/TRBV12-4 | CASSFGATEQYF | TGTGCCAGCAGTTTCGGGGCTACCGAGCAGTACTTC
- | TRBJ2-3 | many | TRBV20-1 | CSASMRRGSHVTDTQYF | TGCAGTGCTAGTATGAGGAGGGGATCCCACGTAACAGATACGCAGTATTTT
- | TRBJ2-2 | - | TRBV6-1 | CASRLQSHTGELFF | TGTGCCAGCAGGCTCCAGTCACACACCGGGGAGCTGTTTTTT
TRBD1 | TRBJ1-2 | many | TRBV27 | CASSLDRGLVGYTF | TGTGCCAGCAGTTTGGACAGGGGGCTTGTGGGCTACACCTTC
- | TRBJ2-1 | few | TRBV4-1 | CASSLQVRNNEQFF | TGCGCCAGCAGCCTACAGGTGAGGAACAATGAGCAGTTCTTC
- | TRBJ1-1 | many | TRBV18 | CASSPAATDTEAFF | TGTGCCAGCTCACCGGCAGCGACCGACACTGAAGCTTTCTTT
TRBD1 | TRBJ1-1 | - | TRBV27 | CASSPTKQTGDMNTEAFF | TGTGCCAGCAGTCCCACCAAACAGACAGGGGATATGAACACTGAAGCTTTCTTT
- | TRBJ2-1 | many | TRBV20-1 | CSARATGGNEQFF | TGCAGTGCTAGAGCTACGGGCGGCAATGAGCAGTTCTTC
TRBD1 | TRBJ1-5 | - | TRBV20-1 | CSAYPGTGRINANRAQHF | TGCAGTGCTTACCCCGGGACAGGGCGAATAAACGCCAACAGGGCCCAGCATTTT
- | TRBJ2-1 | many | TRBV12-3/TRBV12-4 | CASSQGLEQFF | TGTGCCAGCAGTCAGGGACTCGAGCAGTTCTTC
TRBD1 | TRBJ2-7 | - | TRBV9 | CASSRHGQAPSYEQYF | TGCGCCAGCAGCCGGCATGGACAGGCCCCCTCCTACGAGCAGTACTTC
TRBD1 | TRBJ1-3 | - | TRBV4-1 | CASSWGQTSGNTIYF | TGCGCCAGCAGTTGGGGACAGACCTCTGGAAACACCATATATTTT
- | TRBJ2-2 | many | TRBV6-1 | CASSYKLGELFF | TGTGCCAGCAGTTATAAGCTCGGGGAGCTGTTTTTT
- | TRBJ1-5 | many | TRBV27 | CASSFGVYQPQHF | TGTGCCAGCAGTTTCGGGGTCTATCAGCCCCAGCATTTT
- | TRBJ2-1 | - | TRBV29-1 | CSVGQSGYEQFF | TGCAGCGTCGGCCAGTCAGGGTATGAGCAGTTCTTC
- | TRBJ1-6 | many | TRBV3-1 | CASSPRPAAVSSYNSPLHF | TGTGCCAGCAGCCCAAGACCGGCGGCGGTGAGCTCCTATAATTCACCCCTCCACTTT
- | TRBJ2-7 | many | TRBV20-1 | CSARDAVLSYEQYF | TGCAGTGCTAGAGATGCGGTACTCTCCTACGAGCAGTACTTC
TRBD1 | TRBJ2-7 | - | TRBV28 | CATKGQGPNEQYF | TGTGCCACAAAGGGACAGGGCCCGAACGAGCAGTACTTC
- | TRBJ1-4 | - | TRBV5-1 | CASSLGQLRRMANEKLFF | TGCGCCAGCAGCTTAGGACAGCTCCGGAGGATGGCTAATGAAAAACTGTTTTTT
- | TRBJ1-2 | - | TRBV7-2 | CASSLHQGSTGYTF | TGTGCCAGCAGCCTCCACCAGGGGTCCACGGGCTACACCTTC
TRBD1 | TRBJ1-6 | many | TRBV19 | CATLATGTGDLMSPLHF | TGTGCCACCCTGGCTACCGGGACAGGGGATTTGATGTCACCCCTCCACTTT
- | TRBJ2-7 | - | TRBV28 | CASSPDTYEQYF | TGTGCCAGCAGCCCAGATACCTACGAGCAGTACTTC
- | TRBJ1-4 | many | TRBV10-3 | CATQLGVRVMGEKLFF | TGTGCCACCCAGCTCGGGGTCCGGGTTATGGGGGAAAAACTGTTTTTT
- | TRBJ2-7 | many | TRBV12-3/TRBV12-4 | CASSSSQGRLSYEQYF | TGTGCCAGCAGTTCGTCTCAGGGGCGGCTCTCCTACGAGCAGTACTTC
- | TRBJ2-5 | - | TRBV6-2/TRBV6-3 | CASRRWSDPSETQYF | TGTGCCAGCAGGCGGTGGAGCGACCCAAGTGAGACCCAGTACTTC
TRBD2 | TRBJ2-1 | many | TRBV9 | CASSVGGLAGTSSYNEQFF | TGTGCCAGCAGCGTAGGGGGACTAGCGGGAACGAGCTCCTACAATGAGCAGTTCTTC
- | TRBJ1-2 | many | TRBV28 | CASMDTDYGYTF | TGTGCCAGCATGGACACGGACTATGGCTACACCTTC
TRBD1 | TRBJ1-1 | many | TRBV27 | CASSRSGQPNTEAFF | TGTGCCAGCAGTCGATCGGGACAGCCGAACACTGAAGCTTTCTTT
TRBD1 | TRBJ2-2 | many | TRBV2 | CASTGTGGFTGELFF | TGTGCCAGCACCGGGACAGGGGGATTCACCGGGGAGCTGTTTTTT
- | TRBJ1-2 | - | TRBV20-1 | CSAQDRYDGYTF | TGTAGTGCCCAGGACCGTTACGATGGCTACACCTTC
TRBD1 | TRBJ2-7 | many | TRBV6-1 | CASSEAGTGPYEQYF | TGTGCCAGCAGTGAAGCCGGGACAGGACCCTACGAGCAGTACTTC
- | TRBJ1-2 | many | TRBV6-1 | CASSERVGGAYGYTF | TGTGCCAGCAGTGAAAGGGTCGGGGGAGCCTATGGCTACACCTTC
- | TRBJ1-1 | many | TRBV4-1 | CASSRGGPSNTEAFF | TGCGCCAGCAGCCGCGGTGGACCGTCGAACACTGAAGCTTTCTTT
- | TRBJ2-2 | many | TRBV27 | CASSRARGSGELFF | TGTGCCAGCAGTCGTGCCAGGGGATCCGGGGAGCTGTTTTTT
TRBD1 | TRBJ1-1 | - | TRBV28 | CASTATGGSVEAFF | TGTGCCAGCACCGCGACAGGGGGGTCTGTTGAAGCTTTCTTT
- | TRBJ2-5 | few | TRBV7-8 | CASSLGGVETQYF | TGTGCCAGCAGCTTAGGAGGGGTGGAGACCCAGTACTTC
TRBD1 | TRBJ1-5 | - | TRBV30 | CAWSEWTGGLNQPQHF | TGTGCCTGGAGTGAATGGACAGGGGGCTTGAATCAGCCCCAGCATTTT